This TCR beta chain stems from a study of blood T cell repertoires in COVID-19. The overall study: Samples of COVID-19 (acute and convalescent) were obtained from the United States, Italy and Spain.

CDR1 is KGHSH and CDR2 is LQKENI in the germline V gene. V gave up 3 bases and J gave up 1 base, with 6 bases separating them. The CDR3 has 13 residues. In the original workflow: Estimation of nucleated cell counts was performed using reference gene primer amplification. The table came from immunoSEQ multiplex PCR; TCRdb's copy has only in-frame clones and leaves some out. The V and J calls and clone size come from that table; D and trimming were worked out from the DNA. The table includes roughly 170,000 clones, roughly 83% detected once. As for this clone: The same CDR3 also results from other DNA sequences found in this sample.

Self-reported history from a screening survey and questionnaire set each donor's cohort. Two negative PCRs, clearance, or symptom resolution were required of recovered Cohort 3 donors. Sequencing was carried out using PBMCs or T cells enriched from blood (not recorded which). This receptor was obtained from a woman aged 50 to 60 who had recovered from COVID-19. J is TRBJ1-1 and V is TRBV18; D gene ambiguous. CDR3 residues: CASSPEGNTEAFF. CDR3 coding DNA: TGTGCCAGCTCACCGGAGGGGAACACTGAAGCTTTCTTT.